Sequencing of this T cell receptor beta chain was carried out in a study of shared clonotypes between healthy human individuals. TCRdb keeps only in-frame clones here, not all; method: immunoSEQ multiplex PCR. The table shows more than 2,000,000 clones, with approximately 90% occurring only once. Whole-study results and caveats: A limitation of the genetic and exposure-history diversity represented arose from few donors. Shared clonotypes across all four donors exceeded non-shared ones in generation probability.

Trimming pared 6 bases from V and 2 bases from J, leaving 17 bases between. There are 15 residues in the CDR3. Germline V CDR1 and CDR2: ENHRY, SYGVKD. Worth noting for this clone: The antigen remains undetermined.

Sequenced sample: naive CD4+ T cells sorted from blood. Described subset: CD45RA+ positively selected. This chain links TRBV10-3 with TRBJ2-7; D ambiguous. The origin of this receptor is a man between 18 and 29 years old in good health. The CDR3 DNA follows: TGTGCCATCAGCCATTCGGTGAACACGCCCTACGAGCAGTACTTC. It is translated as CAISHSVNTPYEQYF.